One sample yielded the 9 T cell receptor beta chains listed below, sequenced in a study of shared clonotypes between healthy human individuals. Using immunoSEQ multiplex PCR, the repertoire was profiled, and TCRdb retains in-frame clones only, with some absent. The table has some 1.1 million clones, 70% to 80% seen once; the top ten hold about 0.94%. Sequenced: memory CD4+ T cells from PBMCs. Regarding subset: CD45RA-negative fraction. The receptors were sampled from a man aged 18 to 30 in good health. Some clones in this sample may be carry-over from other donors' samples.

For this clone: A read error may explain this, as a much larger clone is one base away. Other DNA sequences of this sample code for an identical CDR3. The genes are TRBV7-2 and TRBJ2-7, with TRBD2 matching 10 bases. This CDR3 spans 17 amino acids. Unmatched junction bases numbered 7, after V lost 0 bases and J lost 2 bases. CDR1 is SGHTA, CDR2 FQGNSA, per germline. The CDR3 DNA reads as TGTGCCAGCAGCTTAGCCGGGCTAGCGGGGGACCCCTACGAGCAGTACTTC. Encoded protein: CASSLAGLAGDPYEQYF. The whole variable domain, filled in from reference TRBV7-2 and TRBJ2-7, reads GAGVSQSPSNKVTEKGKDVELRCDPISGHTALYWYRQSLGQGLEFLIYFQGNSAPDKSGLPSDRFSAERTGGSVSTLTIQRTQQEDSAVYLCASSLAGLAGDPYEQYFGPGTRLTVT.

This clone has at least ten counts. The chain recombines TRBV2 with TRBJ2-1; D is undetermined. The CDR3 totals 10 residues. Germline loops: CDR1 SNHLY, CDR2 FYNNEI. V lost 8 bases and J lost 9, with 8 bases in between. CDR3 coding DNA: TGTGCCAGCGGCGGTGGTGAGCAGTTCTTC. It specifies CASGGGEQFF.

This clone was detected only a few times. This chain links TRBV18 with TRBJ1-1; 7 bases map to TRBD1. V shed 5 bases, J shed 1 base, and the junction held 4 bases outside the gene matches. Germline assignment: CDR1 KGHSH and CDR2 LQKENI. The CDR3 has 14 residues. The CDR3 nucleotides read TGTGCCAGCTCAAAGGGACAGCAGAACACTGAAGCTTTCTTT. This gives the protein CASSKGQQNTEAFF.

The V gene is TRBV5-1, the J gene TRBJ1-4; 9 positions match TRBD1. The V segment lost 0 bases and the J segment 4 bases; nucleotides outside the gene matches: 1. Germline V gene data show CDR1 as SGHRS and CDR2 as YFSETQ. The CDR3 totals 15 residues. The CDR3 is CASSLEGQGNEKLFF. The CDR3 DNA follows: TGCGCCAGCAGCTTGGAGGGACAGGGTAATGAAAAACTGTTTTTT.

The V call is TRBV10-3, the J call TRBJ1-1; D might be TRBD1 (5 bases). Germline CDR1 reads ENHRY; CDR2 reads SYGVKD. This CDR3 contains 15 residues. V lost 11 bases and J 0 bases, leaving 19 bases between the germline ends. The CDR3 nucleotides are TGTGCCTCTCACCCCATCGACAGAATGAACACTGAAGCTTTCTTT. Amino acid sequence: CASHPIDRMNTEAFF.

The chain recombines TRBV25-1 with TRBJ1-3, with 8 bases lining up with TRBD1. Per the germline V gene, CDR1 is MGHDK and CDR2 is SYGVNS. Unmatched junction bases numbered 5, after V lost 6 bases and J lost 7 bases. This CDR3 has 13 amino acids. The CDR3 bases are TGTGCCAGCAGCAAGGACAGGGACAACACCATATATTTT. Translation: CASSKDRDNTIYF.

With regard to this clone: This could be a read error, since a much larger clone is one nucleotide away. CDR3 bases: TGCAGCGTCGCTGTTGCAGGGAACAATGAGCAGTTCTTC. Protein: CSVAVAGNNEQFF. The V and J genes are TRBV29-1 and TRBJ2-1, with a weak D call TRBD1 (5 bases). Germline V gene sequence: CDR1 SQVTM, CDR2 ANQGSEA. The germline V and J ends were trimmed by 6 bases and 5 bases, with 14 bases remaining between them. The CDR3 is 13 amino acids.

The chain recombines TRBV4-3 with TRBJ1-1; a weak D match, TRBD1 (6 bases). The V and J ends lost 3 bases and 1 base respectively, with 15 bases between them. CDR1 and CDR2 (germline): LGHNA, YSLEER. The CDR3 covers 16 residues. The chain's CDR3 is CASSQATGQRNTEAFF. Written as DNA, the CDR3 is TGCGCCAGCAGCCAGGCCACAGGACAGAGGAACACTGAAGCTTTCTTT.

The V and J genes are TRBV11-1 and TRBJ1-4, with TRBD1 identical over 7 bases. Germline trimming cut 5 bases from V and 5 bases from J; bases unmatched to any gene: 8. CDR3 length: 15 amino acids. Germline loops: CDR1 SGHAT, CDR2 FQDESV (reference sequence). CDR3 nucleotides: TGTGCCAGCAGCCCATCGACAGGGCCAAATGAAAAACTGTTTTTT. Translation: CASSPSTGPNEKLFF.